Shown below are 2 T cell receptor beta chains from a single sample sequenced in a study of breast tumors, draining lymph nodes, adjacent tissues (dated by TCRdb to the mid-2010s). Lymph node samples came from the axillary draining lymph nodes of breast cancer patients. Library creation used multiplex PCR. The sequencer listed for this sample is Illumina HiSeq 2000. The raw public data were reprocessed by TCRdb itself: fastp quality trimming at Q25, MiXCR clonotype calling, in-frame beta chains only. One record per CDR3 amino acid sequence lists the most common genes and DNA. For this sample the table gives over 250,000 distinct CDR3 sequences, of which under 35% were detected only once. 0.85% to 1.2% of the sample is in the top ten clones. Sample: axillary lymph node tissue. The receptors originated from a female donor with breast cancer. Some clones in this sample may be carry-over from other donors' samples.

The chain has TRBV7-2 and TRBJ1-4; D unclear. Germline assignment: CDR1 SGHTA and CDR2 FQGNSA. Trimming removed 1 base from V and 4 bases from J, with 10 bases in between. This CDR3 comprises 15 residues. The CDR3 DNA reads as TGTGCCAGCAGCTTAGATGGGGTCCTTAATGAAAAACTGTTTTTT. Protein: CASSLDGVLNEKLFF.

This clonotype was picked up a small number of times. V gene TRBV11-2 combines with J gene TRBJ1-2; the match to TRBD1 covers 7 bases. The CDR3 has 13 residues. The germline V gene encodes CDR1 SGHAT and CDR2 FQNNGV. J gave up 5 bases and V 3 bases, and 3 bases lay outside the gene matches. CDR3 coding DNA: TGTGCCAGCAGCTTCAACAGGGGTTATGGCTACACCTTC. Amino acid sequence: CASSFNRGYGYTF.